This is a list of T cell receptor beta chains from one sample in a study of T cell repertoires in cytomegalovirus infection. TCRdb passed the reads through MiXCR, listing each CDR3 protein once. The sample lists about half a million distinct CDR3 sequences; 30% to 35% were seen once. No cognate antigen is known for these TCRs. The sequenced sample was cultured PBMCs, obtained from culture after CMV antigen stimulation. The receptor source for this set is a human donor in good health (CMV status not recorded). Some clones in this sample may be carry-over from other donors' samples. CDR3s leave out the opening cysteine and the closing phenylalanine or tryptophan. Each record gives: CDR3 length, D gene, V gene, CDR3 protein. A D gene is named only where the DNA matches it firmly.

length: 12; D: TRBD1; V: TRBV7-9; CDR3: ASRPTGANEKLF
length: 10; D: NA; V: TRBV20-1; CDR3: SALSRGMGQF
length: 12; D: TRBD2; V: TRBV12-3/TRBV12-4; CDR3: AVTSGFGFGELF
length: 17; D: NA; V: TRBV27; CDR3: ASSLRGRGLSSIQNIQY
length: 12; D: TRBD1; V: TRBV5-1; CDR3: ASSFRTGGDTQY
length: 12; D: NA; V: TRBV4-1; CDR3: ASSQERLNTEAF
length: 12; D: NA; V: TRBV5-1; CDR3: ASSLGNTGTEAF
length: 12; D: TRBD2; V: TRBV28; CDR3: ASSFTSGRDEQF
length: 12; D: NA; V: TRBV7-2; CDR3: ASSLVSSTDTQY
length: 10; D: NA; V: TRBV19; CDR3: ASSIGWGEAF
length: 16; D: NA; V: TRBV7-7; CDR3: ASSLAGGVTDNYNEQF
length: 12; D: NA; V: TRBV7-2; CDR3: ASSSGRHSYEQY
length: 15; D: TRBD2; V: TRBV7-2; CDR3: ASSLPSGSFAGNEQF
length: 13; D: TRBD1; V: TRBV7-9; CDR3: ASSPGTGGIETQY
length: 14; D: NA; V: TRBV19; CDR3: ASSIEDPRNENTIY
length: 12; D: TRBD1; V: TRBV7-2; CDR3: ASSAPGTGVGYT
length: 12; D: NA; V: TRBV20-1; CDR3: SAPDRSSGNTIY
length: 12; D: NA; V: TRBV20-1; CDR3: SAPGSGTQETQY
length: 12; D: NA; V: TRBV7-3; CDR3: ASSFSGDVGELF
length: 11; D: NA; V: TRBV7-2; CDR3: ASSNRDKLGYT
length: 13; D: NA; V: TRBV2; CDR3: ASSEVGGRAPDRF
length: 15; D: TRBD2; V: TRBV6-2/TRBV6-3; CDR3: ASTPGLAGSSYNEQF
length: 14; D: NA; V: TRBV27; CDR3: ASSQMPGGRNTEAF
length: 13; D: NA; V: TRBV4-1; CDR3: ASSDGMGEVYGYT
length: 14; D: TRBD1; V: TRBV6-2/TRBV6-3; CDR3: ASSYGQGRWNTEAF
length: 13; D: NA; V: TRBV4-3; CDR3: ASSQRISGDYGYT
length: 13; D: TRBD2; V: TRBV4-3; CDR3: ASSQWTSSYNEQF
length: 15; D: TRBD1; V: TRBV19; CDR3: ASKRLTGTGDNQPQH
length: 12; D: TRBD2; V: TRBV20-1; CDR3: SATGLASSYEQY
length: 13; D: NA; V: TRBV4-2; CDR3: ASSQDLQGRGEQY
length: 13; D: NA; V: TRBV9; CDR3: ASSVESGSYNEQF
length: 13; D: NA; V: TRBV7-2; CDR3: ASSFQGRPPYEQY
length: 11; D: TRBD2; V: TRBV20-1; CDR3: SARGAGVYEQY
length: 11; D: NA; V: TRBV7-2; CDR3: ASSHRALGGYT
length: 16; D: NA; V: TRBV12-5; CDR3: ASGLAMGGDGNTGELF
length: 10; D: NA; V: TRBV2; CDR3: ARFFANYGYT
length: 13; D: NA; V: TRBV12-3/TRBV12-4; CDR3: ASSPQGANTGELF
length: 15; D: TRBD2; V: TRBV28; CDR3: ASSLSLGAGGDNEQF
length: 11; D: NA; V: TRBV7-8; CDR3: ASSAVNTGELF
length: 14; D: NA; V: TRBV24-1; CDR3: ATSDFGGRSTGELF
length: 10; D: NA; V: TRBV19; CDR3: ASSRGAGGYT
length: 14; D: NA; V: TRBV30; CDR3: AYPIGGTSSYNEQF
length: 11; D: NA; V: TRBV4-3; CDR3: ASSQWRDYGYT
length: 14; D: TRBD2; V: TRBV7-8; CDR3: ASSPRLAGGPGELF
length: 11; D: NA; V: TRBV20-1; CDR3: SALPTVNTEAF
length: 13; D: NA; V: TRBV12-3/TRBV12-4; CDR3: ASTPLAENTGELF
length: 10; D: NA; V: TRBV28; CDR3: ASSLRLPEQY
length: 12; D: NA; V: TRBV6-2/TRBV6-3; CDR3: ASSSWTMSQPQH
length: 13; D: NA; V: TRBV7-6; CDR3: ASSSRDIGPDTQY
length: 13; D: NA; V: TRBV7-2; CDR3: ASTQGPYSNQPQH
length: 12; D: NA; V: TRBV7-2; CDR3: ASSPNLRGTEAF
length: 12; D: NA; V: TRBV7-3; CDR3: ASSLMGYNQPQH
length: 13; D: NA; V: TRBV28; CDR3: ASSSRESLSDTQY
length: 12; D: NA; V: TRBV7-9; CDR3: ASSFGNSYNEQF